The subject of this entry is one T cell receptor beta chain. What it binds is not known. This CDR3 comprises 16 residues. CDR1 is MGHRA and CDR2 is YSYEKL in the germline V gene. Trimming took 3 bases from V and 7 from J; bases not matched to a gene: 7. The source of the sample is a study of OX40 agonist ivuxolimab in advanced cancers. Study observations and caveats: With doses of 0.1 to 3.0 mg/kg, CD4+ and CD8+ blood T cells had undergone clonal expansion by week 6. Among T cells, CD8+ cells averaged more expanded clones than CD4+ cells.

Profiling relied on immunoSEQ multiplex PCR, and the TCRdb table lists in-frame clones only, not all of them. The data contain 28,000 or so clones, about 80% of them singletons. The TCR originated in an adult with an advanced solid tumor such as melanoma, head and neck, liver or kidney cancer. The specimen was CD4+ or CD8+ T cells sorted from blood, collected in a trial of the OX40 agonist ivuxolimab. The V gene is TRBV4-1, the J gene TRBJ2-1, with 12 bases fitting TRBD2. In DNA form, the CDR3 reads TGCGCCAGCAGCCATCTAGCGGGGGGGCCGGAAAATGAGCAGTTCTTC. This encodes CASSHLAGGPENEQFF.